This TCR beta chain derives from a study of tumor and adjacent non-tumor tissue in lung cancer. As for the study in general: About 4.2 million productive TCRbeta reads were obtained per sample on average. Study findings and constraints: Tumor tissue had significantly higher TCR diversity than normal lung.

The library came from three nested PCR rounds adapted from ARM-PCR protocols. One entry per CDR3 protein results from TCRdb running MiXCR on the multiplex PCR reads. This table has about 68,000 distinct CDR3 sequences, 60% appearing once. The CDR3 has 15 residues. The V gene's germline CDR1 is SQVTM and CDR2 ANQGSEA. Trimming cost V 7 bases and J 4 bases; bases outside gene matches: 14. RNA was extracted from bulk tissue without any cell sorting. Between August and November 2014, newly diagnosed, chemotherapy-naive lung cancer patients underwent thoracic surgery in China. To note about this clonotype: Antigen specificity is unknown.

The source of this sequence is a middle-aged man with non-small cell lung cancer. Source material: lung tumor tissue. The chain carries TRBV29-1 and TRBJ2-5; 8 nucleotides match TRBD2. The CDR3 is CSAPPMVAGRETQYF. For the CDR3, the DNA is TGCAGCGCTCCCCCGATGGTAGCGGGAAGAGAGACCCAGTACTTC. Variable domain in full (rest from reference TRBV29-1 and TRBJ2-5): SAVISQKPSRDICQRGTSLTIQCQVDSQVTMMFWYRQQPGQSLTLIATANQGSEATYESGFVIDKFPISRPNLTFSTLTVSNMSPEDSSIYLCSAPPMVAGRETQYFGPGTRLLVL.